Below are 20 T cell receptor beta chains sequenced from a single sample in a study of identifying expanded T cells in peripheral blood. Clones were sequenced by immunoSEQ multiplex PCR, and TCRdb holds only the in-frame ones, with some missing. This table holds 100,000 or so clones, approximately 88% found once. The sequenced sample consisted of blood. Every receptor here comes from a person aged 18 to 70 in good health.

The chain couples TRBV19 to TRBJ2-5, with a possible D match to TRBD1 (6 bases). Trimming took 2 bases from V and 2 from J, leaving 6 bases between them. Germline lookup yields CDR1 LNHDA and CDR2 SQIVND (reference sequence). The CDR3 consists of 13 residues. The CDR3 sequence: CASSIQGQETQYF. Here the CDR3 DNA reads TGTGCCAGTAGTATACAGGGGCAAGAGACCCAGTACTTC.

This rearrangement joins TRBV19 to TRBJ1-1, with 8 positions matching TRBD1. Looked up from germline, CDR1 is LNHDA and CDR2 is SQIVND (reference sequence). The ends lost 6 bases at V and 8 bases at J; junction bases unmatched: 11. The CDR3 totals 14 residues. CDR3 loop: CASSLGPDRGEAFF. The CDR3 region has the DNA TGTGCCAGTAGCCTGGGTCCCGACAGGGGCGAAGCTTTCTTT.

The chain uses TRBV15 and TRBJ2-7; 10 nucleotides line up with TRBD2. The CDR3 loop spans 16 amino acids. V dropped 5 bases and J dropped 5; count of bases not matched to a gene: 12. CDR1 and CDR2 from the germline V gene are LNHNV and YYDKDF (reference sequence). The CDR3 reads CATSGLSSGGSDEQYF. CDR3 DNA sequence: TGTGCCACCAGCGGACTATCTAGCGGGGGTTCCGACGAGCAGTACTTC.

The chain joins TRBV27 to TRBJ2-5; no reliable D call. The ends were cut back, 6 bases at V and 1 base at J, with 9 bases in the middle. Germline V lookup: CDR1 MNHEY, CDR2 SMNVEV (reference sequence). The CDR3 covers 13 residues. Here the CDR3 reads CASRRALQETQYF. The CDR3 DNA sequence: TGTGCCAGCAGACGCGCACTCCAAGAGACCCAGTACTTC.

The chain recombines TRBV4-3 with TRBJ1-2, with 8 bases fitting TRBD1. Germline V gene sequence: CDR1 LGHNA, CDR2 YSLEER. J was trimmed by 7 bases and V by 0 bases; bases with no gene match: 10. The CDR3 sequence is 16 residues long. Written as DNA, the CDR3 is TGCGCCAGCAGCCAAGATCTCTGGGCAGGGGGCGCTGGCTACACCTTC. It yields the protein CASSQDLWAGGAGYTF.

This clone was observed a few times. This chain uses TRBV4-2 with TRBJ2-1; 10 bases agree with TRBD2. The V gene end was trimmed by 0 bases and the J gene end by 10 bases; junction bases not matched to a gene: 15. Germline CDR1 reads LGHNA; CDR2 reads YNFKEQ. The CDR3 contains 18 residues. As DNA, the CDR3 is TGTGCCAGCAGCCAAGATTTCGGGCTAGCGGGGGCCCTCCTCGAGCAGTTCTTC. Translated: CASSQDFGLAGALLEQFF.

This clone was counted a few times. The V and J genes are TRBV4-1 and TRBJ1-2; 7 bases are a match to TRBD1. J gave up 2 bases and V 1 base, and 7 bases lay outside the gene matches. The CDR3 sequence is 16 residues long. Germline CDR1 MGHRA, CDR2 YSYEKL. CDR3 loop: CASSQVLDRTNYGYTF. The DNA of the CDR3 is TGCGCCAGCAGCCAAGTGTTGGACAGGACGAACTATGGCTACACCTTC.

The count of this clone is one. The chain carries TRBV7-2 and TRBJ2-5; D possibly corresponds to TRBD1 (6 bases). The germline V gene has CDR1 SGHTA and CDR2 FQGNSA. The CDR3 has 16 amino acids. Trimming removed 3 bases from V and 5 bases from J, with 19 bases in between. CDR3 amino acids: CASSFNRRDMRETQYF. DNA of the CDR3: TGTGCCAGCAGCTTTAACCGCAGGGACATGAGGGAGACCCAGTACTTC. The variable domain in full, completed from reference TRBV7-2 and TRBJ2-5, reads GAGVSQSPSNKVTEKGKDVELRCDPISGHTALYWYRQSLGQGLEFLIYFQGNSAPDKSGLPSDRFSAERTGGSVSTLTIQRTQQEDSAVYLCASSFNRRDMRETQYFGPGTRLLVL.

The rearrangement links TRBV30 to TRBJ1-2; D is uncertain. Between the trimmed V and J ends, which lost 4 bases and 4 bases, there was a span of 7 bases. Germline V gene lookup returns CDR1 GTSNPN and CDR2 SVGIG (reference sequence). CDR3 length equals 11 residues. The CDR3 is CAWTDVYGYTF. The DNA for the CDR3 is TGTGCCTGGACCGACGTCTATGGCTACACCTTC.

The chain has TRBV6-1 and TRBJ2-7; D might be TRBD1 (6 bases). CDR3 length: 14 residues. Trimming took off 3 bases at V and 0 bases at J, with 9 bases between the two ends. Germline V gives CDR1 MNHNS, CDR2 SASEGT. The DNA of the CDR3 is TGTGCCAGCAGTGAGCAGGGGAGCTCCTACGAGCAGTACTTC. Amino acid sequence: CASSEQGSSYEQYF.

This chain connects TRBV30 to TRBJ1-3, with TRBD1 as a possible D gene (6 bases). Germline assignment: CDR1 GTSNPN and CDR2 SVGIG (reference sequence). The CDR3 is 15 residues long. With 3 bases removed from V and 0 bases from J, the gap between germline ends came to 12 bases. The CDR3 loop is CAWRRGGTSGNTIYF. CDR3 nucleotide sequence: TGTGCCTGGAGACGGGGGGGCACCTCTGGAAACACCATATATTTT.

The V gene is TRBV4-3, the J gene TRBJ2-7, with unresolved D. V lost 0 bases and J lost 3, with 21 bases in between. Germline assignment: CDR1 LGHNA and CDR2 YSLEER. This CDR3 has 18 amino acids. The CDR3 DNA is TGCGCCAGCAGCCAAGAGTTCGGTGAGGCAGGCGTGCTCTACGAGCAGTACTTC. It specifies CASSQEFGEAGVLYEQYF.

V gene TRBV6-1 combines with J gene TRBJ1-3; perhaps TRBD1 as D (6 bases). The CDR3 extends over 14 amino acids. Germline CDR1 MNHNS, CDR2 SASEGT. The CDR3 loop reads CATRLTGSGNTIYF. The DNA for the CDR3 is TGTGCTACCAGATTGACAGGCTCTGGAAACACCATATATTTT.

This chain links TRBV7-2 with TRBJ1-4; D call uncertain. This CDR3 spans 15 amino acids. The V end lost 5 bases, the J end lost 2 bases, and 12 bases lay between the germline ends. Looked up from germline, CDR1 is SGHTA and CDR2 is FQGNSA. The CDR3 here is CASSPSGNTNEKLFF. The CDR3 DNA is TGTGCCAGCAGCCCCTCGGGGAACACTAATGAAAAACTGTTTTTT. Based on the CDR3 plus reference TRBV7-2 and TRBJ1-4, the full variable domain is GAGVSQSPSNKVTEKGKDVELRCDPISGHTALYWYRQSLGQGLEFLIYFQGNSAPDKSGLPSDRFSAERTGGSVSTLTIQRTQQEDSAVYLCASSPSGNTNEKLFFGSGTQLSVL.

This clone is a singleton in its sample. J is TRBJ1-1 and V is TRBV5-6; 11 bases align to TRBD1. The J segment lost 4 bases and the V segment lost 1 base, leaving 9 bases of the junction unmatched. CDR1 is SGHDT, CDR2 YYEEEE, per germline. The CDR3 totals 17 residues. CDR3 sequence reads: CASSLTHTGTGGTEAFF. As DNA, the CDR3 is TGTGCCAGCAGCTTGACTCACACCGGGACAGGGGGCACTGAAGCTTTCTTT.

The CDR3 DNA is TGTGCCAGCAGCTTAGTACAGGGGGATGAAAAACTGTTTTTT. Its protein is CASSLVQGDEKLFF. The chain has TRBV7-9 and TRBJ1-4; 8 bases are shared with TRBD1. The CDR3 loop spans 14 amino acids. Germline CDR1 is SEHNR and CDR2 is FQNEAQ (reference sequence). V was clipped by 1 base and J by 6 bases; unmatched bases: 1.

This clone has a single count. This chain connects TRBV7-2 to TRBJ2-2; D remains ambiguous. The germline CDR1 and CDR2 sequences are SGHTA and FQGNSA. The ends were cut back, 3 bases at V and 3 bases at J, with 8 bases in the middle. The CDR3 runs to 14 residues. CDR3 protein: CASSFDTYTGELFF. The CDR3 DNA sequence: TGTGCCAGCAGCTTTGACACGTACACCGGGGAGCTGTTTTTT.

V is TRBV28 and J is TRBJ1-4; D uncertain. The CDR3 is made up of 14 amino acids. V shed 3 bases and J shed 5 bases, with 10 bases lying between them. CDR1 is MDHEN and CDR2 is SYDVKM in the germline V gene. CDR3 bases: TGTGCCAGCAGTTTTTATCGACCGAATGAAAAACTGTTTTTT. It codes for CASSFYRPNEKLFF.

The chain joins TRBV5-1 to TRBJ2-5; possibly TRBD2 for D (7 bases). The V gene lost 4 bases and the J gene lost 0 bases, with 13 bases spanning the gap. The CDR3 sequence is 15 residues long. Germline CDR1 is SGHRS and CDR2 is YFSETQ. This chain's CDR3 is CASSIRGAYQETQYF. The CDR3 nucleotides read TGCGCCAGCAGCATCCGGGGGGCCTACCAAGAGACCCAGTACTTC.

The rearrangement uses TRBV18 and TRBJ2-5; the D is unclear. Germline V gene sequence: CDR1 KGHSH, CDR2 LQKENI. This CDR3 has 16 amino acids. Deletions cut 2 bases from V and 5 bases from J, with 18 bases between. CDR3 loop: CASSPSAVKRWETQYF. CDR3 nucleotide sequence: TGTGCCAGCTCACCATCGGCGGTCAAGAGGTGGGAGACCCAGTACTTC.